This T cell receptor (beta chain) stems from a study of OX40 agonist ivuxolimab in advanced cancers. Study-level background: The costimulatory receptor OX40 (CD134) was targeted by ivuxolimab, a fully human IgG2 agonistic monoclonal antibody. Of the approximately 50 patients in dose escalation, some 19 had hepatocellular carcinoma, some 15 had melanoma, 9 had renal cell carcinoma and 9 had head and neck cancer. The point of sequencing TCRbeta in the periphery was to test whether ivuxolimab changed TCR sequence diversity and drove clonal T-cell expansion. Patients were allowed to have had prior anti-PD-1, anti-PD-L1 or anti-CTLA-4 therapy, and 40% to 45% of the dose-escalation patients had been treated with checkpoint inhibitors. The paper reports the monotherapy dose-escalation portion (N ≈ 50 patients) of the phase I ivuxolimab trial. Three dose-escalation patients achieved partial responses, one with hepatocellular carcinoma and two with cutaneous melanoma. Intravenous ivuxolimab was administered to patients every 2 weeks at six dose levels: 0.01, 0.1, 0.3, 1.5, 3 and 10 mg/kg. In the dose-escalation cohort, 82.7% of patients were male, and the mean age was around 65 years with a range of roughly 20 to 85.

Reading the germline V gene (reference sequence) gives CDR1 MNHEY and CDR2 SMNVEV. V loses 1 base, J loses 0 bases, and the germline ends lie 7 bases apart. CDR3 length: 14 amino acids, cysteine to phenylalanine. The DNA shown is the 42-base CDR3, in frame from base 1. General findings and caveats noted by the study authors: Partial responders in the 0.1-3.0 mg/kg groups had among the lowest normalized peripheral clonal expansion, especially among CD8+ T cells. At doses of 0.1 to 3.0 mg/kg, clonal expansion of both CD4+ and CD8+ T cells in blood was seen between baseline and week 6. After ivuxolimab, CD8+ T cells had more expanded clones than CD4+ T cells on average. Low levels of normalized T-cell clonal expansion were also seen in some patients who did not respond. The antigen specificity of the peripheral T cells that underwent clonal expansion was not determined.

Genomic DNA was extracted from sorted cells for sequencing of the TCRbeta CDR3 region. The immunoSEQ Assay was used to sequence the TCRbeta CDR3 regions. Drawn from immuneACCESS, this table holds only the in-frame rearrangements with V and J called that TCRdb kept. Clones are partly lost; checked studies trace under half to an unresolved V gene and leave the rest unexplained. This sample gives tens of thousands of clones in total; 85% of them show up just once. Approximately 3% of the sample lies in the top ten. On this clone: Its binding antigen is unknown. No much larger clonotype is one base removed from it; base qualities were not supplied.

Patients with autoimmune disease history or receiving systemic immunosuppression were excluded from the trial. Peripheral blood for TCR sequencing was drawn from every dose cohort at baseline, at cycle 4 day 1 and at cycle 7 day 1. The samples were drawn from a first-in-human, open-label, multicenter phase I dose-escalation trial of ivuxolimab. Adults with locally advanced or metastatic melanoma, renal cell carcinoma, hepatocellular carcinoma or head and neck squamous cell carcinoma were enrolled in the trial. Before TCR sequencing, CD4+ T cells and CD8+ T cells were sorted from peripheral blood as separate populations.

The source was CD4+ or CD8+ T cells sorted from blood, collected in a trial of the OX40 agonist ivuxolimab. The chain links TRBV27 with TRBJ2-7; no D gene call is confident. The receptor was isolated from an adult with an advanced solid tumor such as melanoma, head and neck, liver or kidney cancer. The CDR3 protein: CASSLYGSSYEQYF. The DNA reads as follows: TGTGCCAGCAGTTTATACGGCAGCTCCTACGAGCAGTACTTC.